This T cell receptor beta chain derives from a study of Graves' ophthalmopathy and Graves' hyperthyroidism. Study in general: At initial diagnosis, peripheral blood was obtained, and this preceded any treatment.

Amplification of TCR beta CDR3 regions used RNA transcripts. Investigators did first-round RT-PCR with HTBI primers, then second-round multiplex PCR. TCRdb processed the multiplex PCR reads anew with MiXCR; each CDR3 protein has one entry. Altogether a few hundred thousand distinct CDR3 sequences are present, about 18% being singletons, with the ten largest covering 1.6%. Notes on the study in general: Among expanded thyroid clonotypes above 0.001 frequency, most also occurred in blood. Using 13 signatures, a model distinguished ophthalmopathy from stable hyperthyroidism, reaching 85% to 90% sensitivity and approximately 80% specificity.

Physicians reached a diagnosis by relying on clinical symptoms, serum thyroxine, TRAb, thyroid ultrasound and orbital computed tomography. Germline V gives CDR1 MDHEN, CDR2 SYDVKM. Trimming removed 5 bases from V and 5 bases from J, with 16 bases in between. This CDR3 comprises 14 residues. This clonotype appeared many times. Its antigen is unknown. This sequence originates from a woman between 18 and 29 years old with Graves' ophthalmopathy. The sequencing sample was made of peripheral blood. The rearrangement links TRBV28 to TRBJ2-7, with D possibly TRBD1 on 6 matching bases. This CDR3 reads CASSHDRPTDEQYF. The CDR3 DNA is TGTGCCAGCAGTCATGACAGGCCTACGGACGAGCAGTACTTC. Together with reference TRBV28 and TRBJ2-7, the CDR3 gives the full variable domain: DVKVTQSSRYLVKRTGEKVFLECVQDMDHENMFWYRQDPGLGLRLIYFSYDVKMKEKGDIPEGYSVSREKKERFSLILESASTNQTSMYLCASSHDRPTDEQYFGPGTRLTVT.